This TCR beta chain stems from a study of regulatory T cells in long-lasting Graves disease (dated by TCRdb to about 2021). Regarding the research as a whole: Antithyroid drugs had been taken for less than 3 months by newly diagnosed Graves' disease patients. This study used TCR sequencing and RNA sequencing of peripheral blood to compare persistent Graves' disease patients against newly diagnosed Graves' disease patients. The study was conducted in China and was registered as a clinical trial. A total of about 35 samples underwent TCR sequencing: around 13 from persistent and about 20 from newly diagnosed Graves' disease patients. Overall study outcomes, separate from this receptor: The authors acknowledged the small sample size as a limitation that may reduce accuracy. Only the TCR beta chain was sequenced and analyzed. Persistent disease showed preferential use of TRBV28, TRBJ1-2 and TRBJ2-5, whereas newly diagnosed disease favored TRBV20-1 and TRBJ2-1. Compared with newly diagnosed patients, persistent Graves' disease patients had lower TCR Shannon entropy and fewer highly expanded clones, which suggests clonal expansion. A larger number of public clonotypes was shared among persistent patients (more than 2,500) than among newly diagnosed patients (around 970). Peripheral blood alone was examined, since thyroid tissue, which constituted the primary lesion, could not be accessed.

The table lists this clonotype with a few counts. This clone's antigen is unknown. No clone much larger than this one lies a single base away; base qualities are absent. The library relied on multiplex PCR. Sequenced using an Illumina HiSeq 4000. To build TCR beta libraries, CDR3 regions were amplified by Arm-PCR using iRepertoire HTBI primers. Before sequencing, the PCR products underwent gel purification. The authors processed their data as follows. A total of roughly 65 TRBV and more than twelve TRBJ segments were identified across samples and were used for gene usage analysis of CDR3 amino acid clonotypes. COPE and FqMerger were used to merge the filtered high-quality paired reads into contigs. BLAST was used to align contigs to IMGT TRBV, TRBD and TRBJ reference genes, and CDR3 was defined according to IMGT. Clonotypes above 0.1% frequency were classified as highly expanded clones. Shannon entropy was used to measure repertoire diversity, and the Gini coefficient was used to measure V-J evenness. A clonotype was considered public if more than one individual shared it. The raw public data were reprocessed by TCRdb itself: fastp quality trimming at Q25, MiXCR clonotype calling, in-frame beta chains only. Rows with one shared CDR3 protein collapse into an entry with the most common genes and DNA. TCRdb, rather than the study authors, made the V and J calls. In all, the sample holds approximately 460,000 distinct CDR3 sequences, and over 15% of those were seen once. The top ten clonotypes cover 9.5% to 12% of the sample.

This specimen's time point label, interpreted: newly diagnosed GD, antithyroid drugs for less than 3 months. For both TCR sequencing and RNA sequencing, RNA was extracted from PBMCs using TRIzol. Graves' disease was diagnosed according to American Thyroid Association guidelines. Patients for the study were recruited at an endocrinology department in Xi'an, China. Each patient gave around 9 milliliters of peripheral blood, collected in an EDTA anticoagulant tube. Ficoll Paque Plus density gradient separation was used to isolate PBMCs, and no further T cell sorting was done. An Agilent 2100 Bioanalyzer and agarose gel were used to check RNA quality, and a NanoDrop 2000 was used to measure RNA concentration. From the cysteine through the phenylalanine, the CDR3 covers 16 amino acids. Only the CDR3 region is kept as DNA, spanning 48 bases read in frame from base 1. V is reduced by 6 bases and J by 0 bases, leaving a spacing of 12 bases between them. According to the germline V gene, CDR1 reads MDHEN and CDR2 reads SYDVKM.

The data also belong to a second study, concerning T cells in Graves' hyperthyroidism and ophthalmopathy. Taken from the second paper: Graves' hyperthyroidism was defined as stable when no progression to ophthalmopathy occurred over 18 months of follow-up. Hyperthyroidism patients were newly diagnosed, had a disease duration of under 2 months, and were aged 18 to 65 years. Patients with uncontrolled infections, other autoimmune diseases, pregnancy or lactation were excluded. Diagnoses were established on the basis of clinical symptoms, serum thyroxine and TRAb, thyroid ultrasound, and orbital computed tomography. For the first round of RT-PCR on the TCR CDR3, the HTBI primer set was used together with the Qiagen OneStep RT-PCR kit. Most expanded thyroid clonotypes (frequency above 0.001) were also detected in blood, suggesting blood repertoires may reflect thyroid immune responses. A 13 V-J signature model separated ophthalmopathy from stable hyperthyroidism, with approximately 86% sensitivity and 81.08% specificity in cross-validation and 80%/75% in testing. During validation, the model predicted progression to ophthalmopathy a median of roughly six months ahead of onset, with around 70% sensitivity and less than 85% specificity. To identify TCR V-J signatures that set the groups apart, the researchers used a discovery cohort of 90 to 100 patients, made up of 43 with Graves' ophthalmopathy and approximately 57 with stable Graves' hyperthyroidism. Prospective prediction of ophthalmopathy was tested in an independent validation cohort of some 19 hyperthyroidism patients and 17 patients who later progressed to ophthalmopathy. For training and testing, the 100 or so patients in the discovery cohort were randomly divided in a 7:3 ratio. The study also compared thyroid tissue and blood T-cell repertoires from five or six Graves' hyperthyroidism patients. After sampling, hyperthyroidism patients received methimazole starting at 30 mg daily, and ophthalmopathy patients received high-dose intravenous methylprednisolone. A second multiplex PCR round built the libraries, followed by size selection and purification. Libraries were sequenced paired-end with 100 bp reads on an Illumina HiSeq2000. SOAPnuke was used to process the raw data, with reads discarded if the reads contained adapters or uncalled bases, had a mean Phred below 15, or lacked an exact constant-primer or identifier match. COPE v1.2.5 was used to merge the high-quality paired reads, and each unique nucleotide sequence was defined as a clonotype. MiTCR v1.1 was used to align the clonotypes against IMGT TRBV, TRBD and TRBJ reference segments. Analysis was restricted to V-J combinations with a frequency above 0.0001, which covered roughly 99% of repertoires. The TCS score was defined as F50 (clonal expansion) divided by E x V (chaos), with BLOSUM62-based TCRdist calculated between CDR3 peptides within each V-J. Welch's t-statistics and random forest reduced fewer than 550 V-J features to 10 to 15, which were used in a naive Bayes classifier (R e1071). No statistical method was used to set the sample size in advance, and investigators knew the group allocation. According to the paper, TCR Vbeta CDR3 sequencing was carried out on roughly 130 peripheral blood samples, which came from fewer than 50 ophthalmopathy, 80 or so hyperthyroidism and roughly 17 progressor patients.

This chain joins TRBV28 to TRBJ1-6; the D region possibly corresponds to TRBD1 (5 bases align). This receptor was identified in a woman aged 30 to 39 with Graves disease. Donor details come from another sample of the same person, matched by shared clones. Sequencing was performed on peripheral blood mononuclear cells (PBMCs), taken at new diagnosis, from a patient treated with antithyroid drugs. The nucleotide sequence is TGTGCCAGCAGCACTCCCGACAGCTCCTATAATTCACCCCTCCACTTT. This translates into CASSTPDSSYNSPLHF. With the rest looked up from the reference TRBV28 and TRBJ1-6 genes rather than sequenced, the full variable domain is DVKVTQSSRYLVKRTGEKVFLECVQDMDHENMFWYRQDPGLGLRLIYFSYDVKMKEKGDIPEGYSVSREKKERFSLILESASTNQTSMYLCASSTPDSSYNSPLHFGNGTRLTVT.